This T cell receptor (beta chain) appears in the sequencing data of a study of blood T cells in healthy people across ages. This clonotype was observed at least ten times. Its target is not known. Whole-study results and caveats: Naive CD4+ cells and diversity were both higher in long-lived donors than in aged donors.

This CDR3 has 14 residues. CDR1 is SQVTM and CDR2 is ANQGSEA in the germline V gene. Trimming cost V 4 bases and J 10 bases, with 20 bases left between them. PCR was performed a second time for roughly 7 to 11 cycles using a sample-barcoded 5' primer and a J-beta primer mix. TCRdb reprocessed the 5' RACE reads with MiXCR, giving one entry per CDR3 protein. The table includes around 1.5 million distinct CDR3 sequences, 34% detected once. V gene TRBV29-1 combines with J gene TRBJ2-1; D possibly uses TRBD1 or TRBD2 (7 bases each). Sequenced input: blood. The sequence came from a young woman in good health. CDR3 DNA sequence: TGCAGCGTTGGCCGGGACAGCAGGGAGGGGGAGCAGTTCTTC. Encoded protein: CSVGRDSREGEQFF.